One T cell receptor (beta chain) is described in this entry. Its antigen is unknown. The CDR3 extends over 14 amino acids. Germline CDR1 reads ENHRY; CDR2 reads SYGVKD. The sample is drawn from a study of CXCR3-negative and CXCR3-positive naive CD8 T cells. General study results and limits: Similar TRBV-TRBJ usage characterized naive CXCR3-negative and CXCR3-positive cells; memory cells differed. Naive cells with CXCR3 showed TRB CDR3s that were more hydrophobic than those in CXCR3-negative naive cells.

Roughly 300,000 cells per CD8+ T cell subset were flow-sorted in triplicate. By phenotype, naive CD8+ T cells were CD45RO-CCR7+CD27+CD95-. The study made its TRB cDNA libraries by 5' RACE, adding UMI labels. TCRdb reprocessed the 5' RACE reads and keeps a single row for each CDR3 protein, giving no DNA. The sample data list approximately 100,000 distinct CDR3 sequences. This sequence was found in a human donor in good health. Some clones in this sample may be carry-over from other donors' samples. Sample: naive CXCR3+ CD8+ T cells from blood. Subset: CD45RO-CCR7+CD27+CD95- naive CD8+ T cells expressing CXCR3 (TNR3+). This chain uses TRBV10-3 with TRBJ2-3; the D call of TRBD1 rests on TCRdb alone, since no DNA is present to check it. The CDR3 sequence is CAISEQGSTDTQYF.